Each of the 14 T cell receptor beta chains below was sequenced from the same sample in a study of blood T cell repertoires in COVID-19. Data came from immunoSEQ multiplex PCR; TCRdb stores just in-frame clones and leaves some out. This table holds 130,000 or so clones, 84% found once. The sample comprised peripheral blood. Every receptor here comes from a woman older than 75 with acute or convalescent COVID-19.

The chain is built from TRBV5-6 and TRBJ1-3; 7 bases align to TRBD1. Germline V CDR1 and CDR2: SGHDT, YYEEEE. V lost 5 bases to trimming and J lost 1 base; unmatched junction nucleotides: 6. The CDR3 covers 15 residues. CDR3 region: CASRETGSSGNTIYF. The CDR3 DNA follows: TGTGCCAGCAGGGAGACAGGGTCTTCTGGAAACACCATATATTTT.

The chain couples TRBV4-1 to TRBJ2-5, with 8 positions matching TRBD1. This CDR3 is built from 15 residues. After removal of 5 bases from V and 4 bases from J, the junction contained 9 bases not matched to a gene. Germline values: CDR1 MGHRA, CDR2 YSYEKL. CDR3 in amino acids: CASSSRTGLLETQYF. For the CDR3, the DNA is TGCGCCAGCAGCTCCCGGACAGGGTTATTAGAGACCCAGTACTTC.

The chain combines TRBV6-2 or TRBV6-3 with TRBJ2-1; unclear D gene. The V end lost 4 bases, the J end lost 9 bases, and 10 bases lay between the germline ends. Germline V lookup: CDR1 MNHEY, CDR2 SVGEGT. CDR3 length equals 12 residues. The CDR3 reads CASSSTQSEQFF. CDR3 bases: TGTGCCAGCAGTTCGACTCAGAGTGAGCAGTTCTTC.

This clone was counted a few times. The V call is TRBV7-2, the J call TRBJ2-2, with D possibly being TRBD2 (6 bases). The CDR3 is 17 amino acids. Trimming left V 5 bases short and J 2 bases short, with 18 bases between. The germline V gene has CDR1 SGHTA and CDR2 FQGNSA. Here the CDR3 reads CASSIPVGSGNTGELFF. CDR3 nucleotide sequence: TGTGCCAGCAGCATCCCAGTCGGTAGCGGAAACACCGGGGAGCTGTTTTTT.

J is TRBJ2-5 and V is TRBV9; 7 nucleotides align to TRBD1. CDR3 length equals 17 residues. Germline-derived CDR1 and CDR2 are SGDLS and YYNGEE. V lost 6 bases, J lost 1 base, and 15 bases stayed unmatched. The CDR3 spells CASIEYRDSDFQETQYF. In DNA, the CDR3 is TGTGCCAGCATCGAGTACCGGGACAGCGACTTCCAAGAGACCCAGTACTTC.

As regards this clone: The sample has other DNA sequences that encode this CDR3 too. The chain carries TRBV18 and TRBJ2-1; the match to TRBD2 covers 7 bases. The germline V gene has CDR1 KGHSH and CDR2 LQKENI. V shed 3 bases, J shed 5 bases, and the junction held 1 base outside the gene matches. The CDR3 is 13 residues long. As DNA, the CDR3 is TGTGCCAGCTCACCGGGACTAAACAATGAGCAGTTCTTC. This codes for CASSPGLNNEQFF.

The chain links TRBV6-2 or TRBV6-3 to TRBJ2-7, with TRBD2 matching 8 bases. V dropped 2 bases and J dropped 2; count of bases not matched to a gene: 8. The CDR3 has 16 residues. The germline V gene has CDR1 MNHEY and CDR2 SVGEGT. The DNA of the CDR3 is TGTGCCAGCAGTTACCCTATAGCGGGGCGCCCCTACGAGCAGTACTTC. Its protein is CASSYPIAGRPYEQYF.

J is TRBJ1-4 and V is TRBV23-1; 8 bases map to TRBD1. TRBV23-1 is given ORF status, its function remaining uncertain. The CDR3 extends over 16 amino acids. Trimming at V came to 0 bases and at J to 2 bases, leaving 2 bases not matched to a gene. CDR3 loop: CASSQSRQGTNEKLFF. In nucleotides, the CDR3 is TGCGCCAGCAGTCAATCCCGACAGGGGACTAATGAAAAACTGTTTTTT.

The genes are TRBV6-5 and TRBJ1-1, with 8 bases matching TRBD1. This CDR3 is built from 13 residues. The ends lost 7 bases at V and 5 bases at J; junction bases unmatched: 6. Germline CDR1 reads MNHEY; CDR2 reads SVGAGI. The CDR3 sequence is CASIGRGPTEAFF. CDR3 nucleotides: TGTGCCAGCATCGGCAGGGGGCCGACTGAAGCTTTCTTT.

The chain uses TRBV5-1 and TRBJ2-5; possibly TRBD1 for D (6 bases). The ends were cut back, 4 bases at V and 5 bases at J, with 15 bases in the middle. The V gene's germline CDR1 is SGHRS and CDR2 YFSETQ. The CDR3 runs 14 residues. The CDR3, as DNA: TGCGCCAGCAGCACACAGGGTATGAGGGAGACCCAGTACTTC. Translated, it gives CASSTQGMRETQYF.

The chain links TRBV4-1 to TRBJ1-2; no firm D call. This CDR3 has 13 amino acids. Germline values: CDR1 MGHRA, CDR2 YSYEKL. V was shortened by 0 bases and J by 6 bases, with 8 bases between the two germline ends. The CDR3, as DNA: TGCGCCAGCAGCCAAGAGACTGTTCATGGCTACACCTTC. It codes for CASSQETVHGYTF.

The chain uses TRBV21-1 and TRBJ1-4; TRBD1 reflects the table's D call only, with no check against the DNA. TRBV21-1 is assigned pseudogene status. This CDR3 spans 16 amino acids. CDR3 nucleotides: TGTGCCAGCATCCCAACAGGGTGTGCAACTAATGAAAAACTGTTTTTT. This gives the protein CASIPTGCATNEKLFF.

This clone was found once. The chain combines TRBV5-5 with TRBJ1-5; a possible D gene is TRBD1 (5 bases). Trimming took 3 bases from V and 0 from J, leaving 13 bases between them. The CDR3 has 16 amino acids. Germline V gene data show CDR1 as SGHKS and CDR2 as YYEKEE (reference sequence). The CDR3 sequence is CASSSLGGDSNQPQHF. DNA for the CDR3: TGTGCCAGCAGCTCCTTGGGAGGGGATAGCAATCAGCCCCAGCATTTT.

V gene TRBV7-9 combines with J gene TRBJ2-5; 9 bases line up with TRBD1. Trimming cost V 5 bases and J 2 bases; bases outside gene matches: 6. CDR1 is SEHNR and CDR2 is FQNEAQ in the germline V gene (reference sequence). CDR3 length: 15 residues. The CDR3 region is CASSADRGRQETQYF. CDR3 sequence (DNA): TGTGCCAGCAGCGCAGACAGGGGGAGACAAGAGACCCAGTACTTC. The full variable domain, rest sourced from reference TRBV7-9 and TRBJ2-5, is DTGVSQNPRHKITKRGQNVTFRCDPISEHNRLYWYRQTLGQGPEFLTYFQNEAQLEKSRLLSDRFSAERPKGSFSTLEIQRTEQGDSAMYLCASSADRGRQETQYFGPGTRLLVL.